The 22 T cell receptor beta chains below come from one sample, sequenced in a study of human thymus T cells. This table comes from immunoSEQ multiplex PCR, and its TCRdb copy is limited to in-frame clones, with some not included. The table records approximately 70,000 clones, over 85% of them present only once. Thymus was obtained from resections taken during corrective heart surgery. Material: thymus tissue. These receptors were collected from a girl younger than two with a congenital heart defect but otherwise immunologically healthy.

The chain uses TRBV7-6 and TRBJ2-3; the D is unclear. The V and J ends lost 1 base and 2 bases respectively, with 13 bases between them. Germline lookup yields CDR1 SGHVS and CDR2 FNYEAQ. This CDR3 comprises 16 residues. The DNA of the CDR3 is TGTGCCAGCAGCTTAGAAAGGCGAGCACCCACAGATACGCAGTATTTT. This sequence encodes CASSLERRAPTDTQYF.

The chain has TRBV11-2 and TRBJ2-1, with 7 bases lining up with TRBD2. The CDR3 covers 14 residues. Germline V gives CDR1 SGHAT, CDR2 FQNNGV. After removal of 5 bases from V and 9 bases from J, the junction contained 10 bases not matched to a gene. Here the CDR3 reads CASSPRTSLCEQFF. In nucleotides, the CDR3 is TGTGCCAGCAGCCCCCGGACTAGTCTTTGTGAGCAGTTCTTC.

The chain is built from TRBV2 and TRBJ2-6; D possibly uses TRBD1 or TRBD2 (5 bases each). The ends were cut back, 6 bases at V and 0 bases at J, with 18 bases in the middle. CDR1 is SNHLY and CDR2 is FYNNEI in the germline V gene. The CDR3 length is 18 residues. CDR3 protein: CASRPGTGDRSGANVLTF. The DNA of the CDR3 is TGTGCCAGCAGGCCCGGGACGGGCGACCGCTCTGGGGCCAACGTCCTGACTTTC. Complete variable domain (other parts from reference TRBV2 and TRBJ2-6): EPEVTQTPSHQVTQMGQEVILRCVPISNHLYFYWYRQILGQKVEFLVSFYNNEISEKSEIFDDQFSVERPDGSNFTLKIRSTKLEDSAMYFCASRPGTGDRSGANVLTFGAGSRLTVL.

The DNA of the CDR3 is TGTGCCAGCAGTGACGGCGGGGACAATCAGCCCCAGCATTTT. It yields the protein CASSDGGDNQPQHF. The rearrangement joins TRBV25-1 to TRBJ1-5, with unresolved D. V lost 3 bases, J lost 3 bases, and 9 bases lay in between. Germline loops: CDR1 MGHDK, CDR2 SYGVNS. The CDR3 loop spans 14 amino acids.

This chain uses TRBV6-1 with TRBJ2-3; D is possibly TRBD1 (6 bases). The CDR3 length is 13 residues. V was trimmed by 6 bases and J by 2 bases, leaving 9 bases between them. Germline V gene sequence: CDR1 MNHNS, CDR2 SASEGT. CDR3 sequence: CASRGQYTDTQYF. The DNA for the CDR3 is TGTGCCAGCAGGGGACAATACACAGATACGCAGTATTTT.

This clone was seen once. The chain combines TRBV7-2 with TRBJ2-3; no definite D call. CDR3 length: 12 residues. Deletions cut 1 base from V and 8 bases from J, with 7 bases between. Looked up from germline, CDR1 is SGHTA and CDR2 is FQGNSA. The DNA of the CDR3 is TGTGCCAGCAGCTTAGGGGCCGGTACGCAGTATTTT. This translates into CASSLGAGTQYF.

This chain joins TRBV15 and TRBJ2-7; 11 bases match TRBD2. Germline assignment: CDR1 LNHNV and CDR2 YYDKDF (reference sequence). V was clipped by 5 bases and J by 1 base; unmatched bases: 10. The CDR3 is 17 amino acids. The CDR3 coding sequence is TGTGCCACCAGCCATCCCACTAGCGGGAGAAGGTCCTACGAGCAGTACTTC. Protein: CATSHPTSGRRSYEQYF. The complete variable domain, with remaining parts taken from reference TRBV15 and TRBJ2-7, reads DAMVIQNPRYQVTQFGKPVTLSCSQTLNHNVMYWYQQKSSQAPKLLFHYYDKDFNNEADTPDNFQSRRPNTSFCFLDIRSPGLGDTAMYLCATSHPTSGRRSYEQYFGPGTRLTVT.

This chain connects TRBV27 to TRBJ2-5, with 10 positions matching TRBD1. The V and J ends lost 4 bases and 5 bases, in that order; junction bases with no gene match: 13. The CDR3 loop spans 17 amino acids. Germline lookup yields CDR1 MNHEY and CDR2 SMNVEV (reference sequence). The CDR3 region is CASSYHRSDRGLETQYF. The CDR3 DNA follows: TGTGCCAGCAGTTACCACCGCTCTGACAGGGGGCTGGAGACCCAGTACTTC.

The CDR3 DNA reads TGCGCCAGCAGCCACAAAGACGGGACTAGCGGGAGTAGGGAGACCCAGTACTTC. Translated, it gives CASSHKDGTSGSRETQYF. V usage is TRBV4-3 and J usage is TRBJ2-5, with 14 positions matching TRBD2. The CDR3 is 18 amino acids. The germline V gene encodes CDR1 LGHNA and CDR2 YSLEER. The V gene end was trimmed by 3 bases and the J gene end by 5 bases; junction bases not matched to a gene: 11.

V usage is TRBV10-3 and J usage is TRBJ2-1, with 8 bases identical to TRBD1. Germline assignment: CDR1 ENHRY and CDR2 SYGVKD. With 6 bases clipped from V and 7 bases from J, the junction kept 11 bases outside the gene matches. The CDR3 runs to 15 residues. Here the CDR3 DNA reads TGTGCCATCAGGGACAGACAGGGGAAGCAGAATGAGCAGTTCTTC. Translating it yields CAIRDRQGKQNEQFF.

For the CDR3, the DNA is TGTGCCAGCAGCCAACTAATATCCCGGGACAGCTCCTACAATGAGCAGTTCTTC. It yields the protein CASSQLISRDSSYNEQFF. The rearrangement uses TRBV4-2 and TRBJ2-1; 7 bases map to TRBD1. Germline V gene data show CDR1 as LGHNA and CDR2 as YNFKEQ. Unmatched junction bases numbered 10, after V lost 2 bases and J lost 0 bases. The length of the CDR3 is 18 residues.

The chain links TRBV9 to TRBJ1-4, with 8 bases lining up with TRBD1. Germline-derived CDR1 and CDR2 are SGDLS and YYNGEE. The CDR3 runs 15 residues. The V and J ends lost 3 bases and 7 bases, in that order; junction bases with no gene match: 8. The CDR3 DNA reads as TGTGCCAGCAGCGCGACAGGGGTCTTTGGTGAAAAACTGTTTTTT. Residues: CASSATGVFGEKLFF.

The chain carries TRBV10-3 and TRBJ1-3; D is unresolved. The CDR3 runs to 12 residues. Per germline, CDR1 ENHRY and CDR2 SYGVKD. Trimming pared 4 bases from V and 2 bases from J, leaving 3 bases between. Here the CDR3 DNA reads TGTGCCATCAGTGTAACTGGAAACACCATATATTTT. This gives the protein CAISVTGNTIYF.

This sequence joins TRBV4-2 and TRBJ1-1; D is ambiguous. The CDR3 spans 13 residues. V was clipped by 4 bases and J by 4 bases, with 10 bases between them. From germline, CDR1 is LGHNA and CDR2 YNFKEQ. The CDR3 sequence is CASSPVGGTEAFF. The CDR3 nucleotides read TGTGCCAGCAGCCCTGTGGGTGGCACTGAAGCTTTCTTT.

The chain uses TRBV6-1 and TRBJ2-3; the D gene is possibly TRBD2 (5 bases). With 3 bases removed from V and 3 bases from J, the gap between germline ends came to 19 bases. There are 17 residues in the CDR3. Germline values: CDR1 MNHNS, CDR2 SASEGT. CDR3 in DNA: TGTGCCAGCAGTGACGAGGAGGCACGGACTCCGACAGATACGCAGTATTTT. Translated: CASSDEEARTPTDTQYF.

The chain is built from TRBV11-3 and TRBJ2-2; 7 nucleotides match TRBD2. There are 15 residues in the CDR3. The germline CDR1 and CDR2 sequences are SGHNT and YENEEA. Trimming at V came to 5 bases and at J to 4 bases, leaving 7 bases not matched to a gene. CDR3 DNA: TGTGCCAGCAGCATCGGGACTACCTTCACCGGGGAGCTGTTTTTT. As protein: CASSIGTTFTGELFF.

The chain joins TRBV9 to TRBJ1-2, with 11 bases matching TRBD1. The ends lost 5 bases at V and 8 bases at J; junction bases unmatched: 8. The germline V gene has CDR1 SGDLS and CDR2 YYNGEE. The CDR3 loop spans 14 amino acids. The CDR3 region has the DNA TGTGCCAGCAGAGCCGGGACAGGGGGAGGCGGCTACACCTTC. Its translation: CASRAGTGGGGYTF.

V gene TRBV27 combines with J gene TRBJ1-2; perhaps TRBD1 as D (5 bases). The CDR3 runs 19 residues. The germline CDR1 and CDR2 sequences are MNHEY and SMNVEV (reference sequence). V gave up 4 bases and J gave up 2 bases, with 26 bases separating them. In nucleotides, the CDR3 is TGTGCCAGCAGTTCCCTTTTGGAGGGACTACCTCGAGTAAACTATGGCTACACCTTC. Residues: CASSSLLEGLPRVNYGYTF.

V and J are TRBV6-1 and TRBJ2-7; 7 bases agree with TRBD2. Germline values: CDR1 MNHNS, CDR2 SASEGT. With V trimmed by 8 bases and J by 0 bases, 10 bases remained unmatched. The CDR3 loop spans 15 amino acids. The CDR3 region has the DNA TGTGCCAGCCCGAGGGAGGGAAAAGCCTCCTACGAGCAGTACTTC. It yields the protein CASPREGKASYEQYF.

The V gene is TRBV28, the J gene TRBJ2-7; 10 bases are shared with TRBD2. V was clipped by 0 bases and J by 4 bases; unmatched bases: 15. The germline V gene has CDR1 MDHEN and CDR2 SYDVKM. There are 19 residues in the CDR3. As DNA, the CDR3 is TGTGCCAGCAGTTTATGGGGACTAGCGCGGTCCTCCCCCACTTACGAGCAGTACTTC. This gives the protein CASSLWGLARSSPTYEQYF.

V gene TRBV7-6 combines with J gene TRBJ1-1; D is unresolved. Germline CDR1 SGHVS, CDR2 FNYEAQ. V was trimmed by 4 bases and J by 3 bases, leaving 18 bases between them. CDR3 length equals 16 residues. CDR3 sequence (DNA): TGTGCCAGCAGCTCCGGGTCTTTGGCGTTTGACACTGAAGCTTTCTTT. This encodes CASSSGSLAFDTEAFF.

The table lists this clone with a few counts. CDR3 nucleotides: TGTGCCTGGAGGACCCCACTCTCCAATCTGGACGGGGGCTATGGCTACACCTTC. Encoded protein: CAWRTPLSNLDGGYGYTF. V is TRBV30 and J is TRBJ1-2; a possible D gene is TRBD1 (5 bases). The CDR3 loop spans 18 amino acids. Trimming removed 3 bases from V and 4 bases from J, with 27 bases in between. Germline V gene lookup returns CDR1 GTSNPN and CDR2 SVGIG (reference sequence).